A single sample is the source of the 32 T cell receptor beta chains below, sequenced in a study of cytomegalovirus exposure and HLA in healthy donors. PCR involved 60 Vbeta and 13 Jbeta primers. Data came from immunoSEQ multiplex PCR; TCRdb stores just in-frame clones and leaves some out. The table records some 65,000 clones, 55% to 75% of them present only once. Sequenced input: PBMCs. These receptors all stem from a woman aged 25 to 45 in good health and CMV-seronegative.

This sequence joins TRBV6-5 and TRBJ2-1; 7 nucleotides agree with TRBD1. CDR1 is MNHEY and CDR2 is SVGAGI in the germline V gene. The CDR3 runs 16 residues. The V segment lost 4 bases and the J segment 3 bases; nucleotides outside the gene matches: 9. The CDR3 sequence is CASSSIQGTIYNEQFF. DNA of the CDR3: TGTGCCAGCAGTTCGATACAGGGGACGATCTACAATGAGCAGTTCTTC.

The chain carries TRBV9 and TRBJ1-6; 10 bases are a match to TRBD1. Trimming cost V 3 bases and J 9 bases; bases outside gene matches: 6. Germline V lookup: CDR1 SGDLS, CDR2 YYNGEE. This CDR3 is built from 15 residues. The CDR3 bases are TGTGCCAGCAGCGCCGTCGGACAGGGGGTTTCACCCCTCCACTTT. Translating gives CASSAVGQGVSPLHF.

V usage is TRBV5-1 and J usage is TRBJ1-1; D might be TRBD1 (6 bases). V lost 4 bases and J lost 0, with 13 bases in between. The length of the CDR3 is 15 residues. The germline V gene has CDR1 SGHRS and CDR2 YFSETQ. The CDR3 bases are TGCGCCAGCAGCCCCGTCCGGACAGTGAACACTGAAGCTTTCTTT. The encoded protein is CASSPVRTVNTEAFF.

The chain recombines TRBV6-1 with TRBJ1-3; possibly TRBD1 for D (5 bases). V lost 5 bases and J 0 bases, leaving 8 bases between the germline ends. The CDR3 is 14 amino acids. CDR1 is MNHNS, CDR2 SASEGT, per germline. The CDR3 sequence is CASSPQGSGNTIYF. Written as DNA, the CDR3 is TGTGCCAGCAGTCCCCAGGGCTCTGGAAACACCATATATTTT.

The chain uses TRBV2 and TRBJ2-2, with 11 bases fitting TRBD2. Germline V gives CDR1 SNHLY, CDR2 FYNNEI. Losses at the gene ends were 10 bases for V and 6 bases for J; bases not matched to a gene: 10. The CDR3 covers 15 residues. In nucleotides, the CDR3 is TGTGCCACCGATGTGACTAGCGGGGTCGCCGGGGAGCTGTTTTTT. Protein product: CATDVTSGVAGELFF. Filled out from reference TRBV2 and TRBJ2-2, the complete variable domain reads EPEVTQTPSHQVTQMGQEVILRCVPISNHLYFYWYRQILGQKVEFLVSFYNNEISEKSEIFDDQFSVERPDGSNFTLKIRSTKLEDSAMYFCATDVTSGVAGELFFGEGSRLTVL.

As to this clone: Other nucleotide sequences in the sample specify the same CDR3. The V gene is TRBV7-7, the J gene TRBJ2-5; D unclear. V lost 2 bases and J lost 5, with 15 bases in between. Germline CDR1 SSHAT, CDR2 FNYEAQ (reference sequence). The CDR3 runs 15 residues. CDR3 bases: TGTGCCAGCAGCTTACAGCGAGTCAGAGGTGAGACCCAGTACTTC. The encoded protein is CASSLQRVRGETQYF. Variable domain in full (rest from reference TRBV7-7 and TRBJ2-5): GAGVSQSPRYKVTKRGQDVTLRCDPISSHATLYWYQQALGQGPEFLTYFNYEAQPDKSGLPSDRFSAERPEGSISTLTIQRTEQRDSAMYRCASSLQRVRGETQYFGPGTRLLVL.

V and J are TRBV4-1 and TRBJ2-1; TRBD1 aligns across 10 bases. Germline lookup yields CDR1 MGHRA and CDR2 YSYEKL. Unmatched junction bases numbered 7, after V lost 4 bases and J lost 10 bases. This CDR3 region has 14 residues. The DNA for the CDR3 is TGCGCCAGCAGCCCGGGACAGGGGATAGGAGAGCAGTTCTTC. Translating it yields CASSPGQGIGEQFF.

This chain connects TRBV19 to TRBJ2-3; 15 bases line up with TRBD2. V lost 9 bases and J lost 0; bases outside the gene matches: 10. Germline V CDR1 and CDR2: LNHDA, SQIVND (reference sequence). This CDR3 has 18 amino acids. The CDR3 DNA sequence: TGTGCCAGCGGGGCACCGGGACTAGCGGGGGGCAGCACAGATACGCAGTATTTT. This encodes CASGAPGLAGGSTDTQYF.

CDR3: CASSYMGGDQPQHF. The CDR3 bases are TGTGCCAGCAGTTACATGGGGGGAGATCAGCCCCAGCATTTT. This rearrangement joins TRBV6-6 to TRBJ1-5, with D possibly being TRBD1 (5 bases). Trimming pared 2 bases from V and 5 bases from J, leaving 10 bases between. The CDR3 has 14 residues. CDR1 is MNHNY and CDR2 is SVGAGI in the germline V gene (reference sequence).

This rearrangement joins TRBV19 to TRBJ1-6; possible D gene TRBD1, 5 bases. CDR1 is LNHDA, CDR2 SQIVND, per germline (reference sequence). With 3 bases removed from V and 0 bases from J, the gap between germline ends came to 18 bases. This CDR3 contains 19 residues. The CDR3 region has the DNA TGTGCCAGTAGTATCCCTCGACAGTTTTCTAGCTCCTATAATTCACCCCTCCACTTT. Residues: CASSIPRQFSSSYNSPLHF.

The chain uses TRBV28 and TRBJ1-5; D might be TRBD1 (6 bases). The V gene lost 3 bases and the J gene lost 1 base, with 13 bases spanning the gap. The CDR3 sequence is 16 residues long. The germline V gene encodes CDR1 MDHEN and CDR2 SYDVKM. The CDR3 DNA is TGTGCCAGCAGTTTGGGGGGGGCGGGGAGCAATCAGCCCCAGCATTTT. Translation gives CASSLGGAGSNQPQHF. Combining the CDR3 with reference TRBV28 and TRBJ1-5 gives the whole variable domain DVKVTQSSRYLVKRTGEKVFLECVQDMDHENMFWYRQDPGLGLRLIYFSYDVKMKEKGDIPEGYSVSREKKERFSLILESASTNQTSMYLCASSLGGAGSNQPQHFGDGTRLSIL.

The CDR3 protein is CASSQIRGGTSGNQPQHF. For the CDR3, the DNA is TGTGCCAGCAGCCAAATACGGGGGGGGACGTCGGGCAATCAGCCCCAGCATTTT. This rearrangement joins TRBV4-2 to TRBJ1-5; possible D gene TRBD1, 5 bases. The V end lost 2 bases, the J end lost 2 bases, and 19 bases lay between the germline ends. The CDR3 sequence is 18 residues long. CDR1 and CDR2 (germline): LGHNA, YNFKEQ.

This rearrangement joins TRBV30 to TRBJ2-7; D possibly corresponds to TRBD1 (6 bases). V shed 4 bases and J shed 0 bases, with 10 bases lying between them. This CDR3 is built from 13 residues. From germline, CDR1 is GTSNPN and CDR2 SVGIG (reference sequence). The CDR3 loop reads CAWTGVASYEQYF. For the CDR3, the DNA is TGTGCCTGGACAGGGGTGGCCTCCTACGAGCAGTACTTC.

V usage is TRBV7-3 and J usage is TRBJ2-3; 7 bases line up with TRBD2. The ends lost 5 bases at V and 1 base at J; junction bases unmatched: 9. The germline V gene encodes CDR1 SGHTA and CDR2 FQGTGA. This CDR3 is 16 amino acids long. The CDR3 here is CASSPGQLAGTDTQYF. DNA for the CDR3: TGTGCCAGCAGCCCAGGGCAGCTAGCGGGCACAGATACGCAGTATTTT. The full variable domain, with the rest looked up from reference TRBV7-3 and TRBJ2-3, is GAGVSQTPSNKVTEKGKYVELRCDPISGHTALYWYRQSLGQGPEFLIYFQGTGAADDSGLPNDRFFAVRPEGSVSTLKIQRTERGDSAVYLCASSPGQLAGTDTQYFGPGTRLTVL.

This chain uses TRBV21-1 with TRBJ2-1; the table assigns TRBD1, which was not confirmed against the DNA. TRBV21-1 corresponds to a pseudogene. The CDR3 consists of 16 residues. Written as DNA, the CDR3 is TGTGCCAGCAGCACCCGGGGACACAGCTCCTACAATGAGCAGTTCTTC. Translation gives CASSTRGHSSYNEQFF.

The J gene is TRBJ2-7, the V gene TRBV10-1; TRBD2 aligns across 12 bases. V gave up 0 bases and J gave up 3 bases; unmatched junction bases: 0. CDR1 and CDR2 (germline): WNHNN, SYGVQD (reference sequence). The CDR3 sequence is 15 residues long. CDR3 loop: CASSESTSGGYEQYF. The CDR3 DNA follows: TGCGCCAGCAGTGAGTCGACTAGCGGGGGCTACGAGCAGTACTTC.

CDR3 loop: CASTPKRFTEAFF. The CDR3, as DNA: TGCGCCAGCACCCCCAAGAGGTTCACTGAAGCTTTCTTT. This sequence joins TRBV10-2 and TRBJ1-1; unclear D gene. The CDR3 runs 13 residues. V gave up 7 bases and J gave up 4 bases, with 13 bases separating them. Germline values: CDR1 WSHSY, CDR2 SAAADI.

V usage is TRBV28 and J usage is TRBJ1-1, with a weak D call TRBD1 (6 bases). Germline lookup yields CDR1 MDHEN and CDR2 SYDVKM. V dropped 1 base and J dropped 4 bases, with 13 bases sitting between them. The length of the CDR3 is 15 residues. The CDR3 nucleotides are TGTGCCAGCAGTTTATTCCTAGGACAGCTCACTGAAGCTTTCTTT. Protein: CASSLFLGQLTEAFF.

A single count supports this clone. This chain connects TRBV29-1 to TRBJ2-1; a possible D gene is TRBD2 (6 bases). Per germline, CDR1 SQVTM and CDR2 ANQGSEA. The V gene lost 4 bases and the J gene lost 5 bases, with 15 bases spanning the gap. The CDR3 runs 14 residues. CDR3 sequence reads: CSVGEVRRDNEQFF. Here the CDR3 DNA reads TGCAGCGTTGGAGAAGTAAGGAGGGACAATGAGCAGTTCTTC.

The rearrangement links TRBV14 to TRBJ1-2, with 11 bases lining up with TRBD1. The CDR3 is 12 amino acids. Germline lookup yields CDR1 SGHDN and CDR2 FVKESK. Trimming removed 1 base from V and 14 bases from J; junction bases left unmatched: 3. The CDR3 loop reads CASSQVGTGGTF. The CDR3 nucleotides read TGTGCCAGCAGCCAAGTTGGGACAGGGGGGACCTTC.

This rearrangement joins TRBV2 to TRBJ1-1; the D is unclear. The CDR3 is 14 amino acids. V was cut by 7 bases and J by 0 bases, with 12 bases left in between. Germline CDR1 SNHLY, CDR2 FYNNEI. Here the CDR3 DNA reads TGTGCCAGCACGGGAAAAACCATGAACACTGAAGCTTTCTTT. It is translated as CASTGKTMNTEAFF.

Here the CDR3 DNA reads TGCAGTGCTCTTGACATCTACGAGCAGTACTTC. It is translated as CSALDIYEQYF. V and J are TRBV20-1 and TRBJ2-7; D call uncertain. The germline V gene has CDR1 DFQATT and CDR2 SNEGSKA (reference sequence). V lost 5 bases to trimming and J lost 3 bases, with 8 bases between them. This CDR3 is 11 amino acids long.

J is TRBJ1-1 and V is TRBV7-6; D remains unclear. Germline V gene data show CDR1 as SGHVS and CDR2 as FNYEAQ. This CDR3 has 13 residues. Trimming removed 2 bases from V and 1 base from J, with 5 bases in between. The CDR3 DNA is TGTGCCAGCAGCTTATCAAAGAACACTGAAGCTTTCTTT. Translating gives CASSLSKNTEAFF.

The rearrangement joins TRBV19 to TRBJ2-1; D might be TRBD1 (6 bases). The CDR3 covers 14 residues. V was trimmed by 8 bases and J by 4 bases, leaving 15 bases between them. The germline V gene has CDR1 LNHDA and CDR2 SQIVND (reference sequence). The CDR3 DNA reads as TGTGCCAGTGGTCTCCGGGACAAATACAATGAGCAGTTCTTC. Translating gives CASGLRDKYNEQFF.

This clone was detected a few times. The chain has TRBV10-3 and TRBJ1-3; 7 bases match TRBD1. This CDR3 spans 13 amino acids. The germline gives CDR1 ENHRY, CDR2 SYGVKD. V was pared by 7 bases and J by 4 bases, with 4 bases of the junction left unmatched. CDR3 bases: TGTGCCATCAACCGGGACAGCGGAAACACCATATATTTT. Protein sequence: CAINRDSGNTIYF.

The chain is built from TRBV2 and TRBJ2-3; D remains ambiguous. The CDR3 extends over 13 amino acids. Trimming pared 8 bases from V and 1 base from J, leaving 10 bases between. The germline CDR1 and CDR2 sequences are SNHLY and FYNNEI. The CDR3 spells CASVAQGTDTQYF. The CDR3 coding sequence is TGTGCCAGCGTGGCGCAGGGCACAGATACGCAGTATTTT.

This chain links TRBV19 with TRBJ1-1; 7 bases map to TRBD1. The germline CDR1 and CDR2 sequences are LNHDA and SQIVND (reference sequence). The CDR3 runs 15 residues. Trimming took 9 bases from V and 1 from J; bases not matched to a gene: 11. The CDR3 sequence is CASIRQGLGNTEAFF. CDR3 nucleotide sequence: TGTGCCAGCATCCGACAGGGACTAGGGAACACTGAAGCTTTCTTT.

This clone was seen a handful of times. The genes are TRBV7-9 and TRBJ1-5; no clear D gene. CDR3 length: 12 amino acids. Germline V gives CDR1 SEHNR, CDR2 FQNEAQ (reference sequence). V was shortened by 1 base and J by 6 bases, with 4 bases between the two germline ends. In nucleotides, the CDR3 is TGTGCCAGCAGCTTAGGGGCTCAGCCCCAGCATTTT. Protein: CASSLGAQPQHF.

CDR3 DNA sequence: TGTGCCAGCAGTCAAAGGGGGATTCACTCTGGAAACACCATATATTTT. Translating it yields CASSQRGIHSGNTIYF. The V and J genes are TRBV25-1 and TRBJ1-3; D possibly corresponds to TRBD1 (6 bases). The CDR3 is 16 residues long. Per the germline V gene, CDR1 is MGHDK and CDR2 is SYGVNS. Trimming cost V 5 bases and J 0 bases, with 14 bases left between them. The full variable domain, in which reference TRBV25-1 and TRBJ1-3 provide the parts outside the CDR3, is EADIYQTPRYLVIGTGKKITLECSQTMGHDKMYWYQQDPGMELHLIHYSYGVNSTEKGDLSSESTVSRIRTEHFPLTLESARPSHTSQYLCASSQRGIHSGNTIYFGEGSWLTVV.

This clone was seen a handful of times. CDR3 sequence: CASSWGQGRGYTF. Here the CDR3 DNA reads TGTGCCAGCAGCTGGGGACAGGGGCGCGGCTACACCTTC. This sequence joins TRBV13 and TRBJ1-2; 10 bases align to TRBD1. The germline V gene has CDR1 PRHDT and CDR2 FYEKMQ (reference sequence). The V gene end was trimmed by 4 bases and the J gene end by 8 bases; junction bases not matched to a gene: 4. The length of the CDR3 is 13 residues. Combining the CDR3 with reference TRBV13 and TRBJ1-2 gives the whole variable domain AAGVIQSPRHLIKEKRETATLKCYPIPRHDTVYWYQQGPGQDPQFLISFYEKMQSDKGSIPDRFSAQQFSDYHSELNMSSLELGDSALYFCASSWGQGRGYTFGSGTRLTVV.

The chain combines TRBV2 with TRBJ1-2, with TRBD1 identical over 8 bases. Germline assignment: CDR1 SNHLY and CDR2 FYNNEI. V shed 2 bases and J 6 bases; nucleotides not matched to a gene: 17. The CDR3 has 18 amino acids. CDR3 nucleotides: TGTGCCAGCAGTGAAATCCCCCAGGGGGCGCGTAAGGAGAATGGCTACACCTTC. It encodes CASSEIPQGARKENGYTF.

This CDR3 is CASSQGLAGVADTQYF. Written as DNA, the CDR3 is TGCGCCAGCAGCCAAGGACTAGCGGGGGTAGCAGATACGCAGTATTTT. The chain is built from TRBV4-1 and TRBJ2-3; 12 nucleotides match TRBD2. Trimming took 1 base from V and 4 from J; bases not matched to a gene: 3. The germline CDR1 and CDR2 sequences are MGHRA and YSYEKL. This CDR3 is built from 16 residues.